The rows below give T cell receptor beta chains drawn from one sample of a study of identifying expanded T cells in peripheral blood. Assay used: immunoSEQ multiplex PCR; TCRdb lists only in-frame clones, some missing. The sample lists under 150,000 clones; around nine tenths were seen once. Sequences were obtained from blood. The receptors come from a person aged 18-70 years in good health. Both conserved end residues are part of each CDR3. A D gene is named only where the DNA matches it firmly. Clone size appears in some rows only: once, few, many, or a class for an expanded clone.

j_call clone_size d_call v_call cdr3_aa cdr3_nt
TRBJ2-1 - - TRBV2 CASNRDPRGEQFF TGTGCCAGCAATCGGGACCCGCGAGGGGAGCAGTTCTTC
TRBJ1-1 - - TRBV5-1 CASSLVGDNKAFF TGCGCCAGCAGCTTGGTAGGGGATAATAAAGCTTTCTTT
TRBJ1-5 once - TRBV28 CASSLNIYSNQPQHF TGTGCCAGCAGTTTAAACATATATAGCAATCAGCCCCAGCATTTT
TRBJ1-3 - TRBD1 TRBV5-6 CASSGGQGGNTIYF TGTGCCAGCAGCGGGGGACAGGGAGGAAACACCATATATTTT
TRBJ1-6 - - TRBV5-5 CASSFGQKNSPLHF TGTGCCAGCAGCTTCGGACAGAAAAATTCACCCCTCCACTTT
TRBJ2-3 once - TRBV19 CASSIQKSTDTQYF TGTGCCAGTAGTATTCAGAAAAGCACAGATACGCAGTATTTT
TRBJ2-4 - TRBD2 TRBV9 CASSRGEASGNIQYF TGTGCCAGCAGCCGAGGGGAAGCTAGCGGAAACATTCAGTACTTC
TRBJ1-2 - - TRBV7-2 CASSLVENYGYTF TGTGCCAGCAGCTTAGTGGAGAACTATGGCTACACCTTC
TRBJ2-7 - - TRBV18 CASSPRGAYEQYF TGTGCCAGCTCACCAAGAGGGGCCTACGAGCAGTACTTC
TRBJ1-1 - - TRBV18 CASSPPGRGNTEAFF TGTGCCAGCTCACCACCTGGCAGGGGGAACACTGAAGCTTTCTTT
TRBJ1-1 once - TRBV4-2 CASSQAKYGAEAFF TGTGCCAGCAGCCAAGCCAAGTATGGGGCTGAAGCTTTCTTT
TRBJ2-5 - TRBD1 TRBV27 CASSQGAEETQYF TGTGCCAGCAGTCAGGGGGCGGAAGAGACCCAGTACTTC
TRBJ2-5 - - TRBV7-2 CASSPHFGEETQYF TGTGCCAGCAGCCCGCATTTTGGGGAAGAGACCCAGTACTTC
TRBJ2-7 - - TRBV28 CASAHRGRGNEQYF TGTGCCAGCGCACATCGGGGGCGGGGTAACGAGCAGTACTTC
TRBJ2-7 - - TRBV27 CASKPSFGTAGVPYEQYF TGTGCCAGTAAACCCAGTTTTGGGACAGCGGGAGTCCCCTACGAGCAGTACTTC
TRBJ2-2 - TRBD1 TRBV7-2 CASSPTGGRTGELFF TGTGCCAGCAGCCCTACAGGGGGCCGCACCGGGGAGCTGTTTTTT
TRBJ1-5 - - TRBV7-9 CASSLGDQPQHF TGTGCCAGCAGCCTGGGGGATCAGCCCCAGCATTTT
TRBJ1-3 - - TRBV29-1 CSVSHSFGNTIYF TGCAGCGTTTCTCATTCTTTTGGAAACACCATATATTTT
TRBJ2-1 - TRBD1 TRBV7-2 CASSRWGTGNNEQFF TGTGCCAGCAGCCGCTGGGGGACAGGCAACAATGAGCAGTTCTTC
TRBJ2-5 - TRBD2 TRBV7-2 CASSPGGGQETQYF TGTGCCAGCAGCCCCGGGGGAGGGCAAGAGACCCAGTACTTC
TRBJ1-2 - - TRBV18 CASSSAVDPYGYTF TGTGCCAGCTCCTCGGCGGTAGACCCCTATGGCTACACCTTC
TRBJ2-7 - - TRBV5-8 CASRPPGLRSYEQYF TGTGCCAGCAGGCCACCGGGACTCCGATCCTACGAGCAGTACTTC
TRBJ2-1 - TRBD2 TRBV7-6 CASSSSGGFGNEQFF TGTGCCAGCAGCAGTAGCGGGGGGTTTGGGAATGAGCAGTTCTTC
TRBJ1-2 - TRBD1 TRBV28 CASSFDGTGSYGYTF TGTGCCAGCAGTTTTGACGGGACAGGGAGTTATGGCTACACCTTC
TRBJ2-7 - - TRBV7-8 CASSLATSRGYEQYF TGTGCCAGCAGCTTAGCGACCTCGCGGGGCTACGAGCAGTACTTC
TRBJ1-2 - TRBD1 TRBV28 CASSLGTGHGYTF TGTGCCAGCAGTTTAGGGACAGGGCATGGCTACACCTTC
TRBJ2-7 - - TRBV7-9 CASSWGEGPSEQYF TGTGCCAGCAGCTGGGGCGAGGGCCCCAGCGAGCAGTACTTC
TRBJ1-1 - TRBD1 TRBV18 CASSPPELTGRTEAFF TGTGCCAGCTCACCCCCAGAACTGACAGGGAGGACTGAAGCTTTCTTT
TRBJ1-1 - - TRBV7-3 CASSEKAGEAFF TGTGCCAGCAGCGAGAAGGCAGGGGAAGCTTTCTTT
TRBJ2-5 - TRBD2 TRBV30 CALLPTGGKNGETQYF TGTGCCCTGCTACCCACCGGGGGGAAAAATGGAGAGACCCAGTACTTC
TRBJ2-7 - - TRBV28 CASSFPPSDEQYF TGTGCCAGCAGTTTTCCCCCTAGCGACGAGCAGTACTTC
TRBJ2-1 - TRBD2 TRBV28 CASSLTSGTYNEQFF TGTGCCAGCAGTTTAACTAGCGGGACTTACAATGAGCAGTTCTTC